This entry lists 8 T cell receptor beta chains sequenced from one sample in a study of blood T cells in healthy people across ages. The use of a sample-barcoded 5' primer and a J-beta primer mix characterized a second PCR of about 6 to 12 cycles. TCRdb re-analysed the 5' RACE reads in MiXCR, keeping a single row per CDR3 protein. Of about 1.5 million distinct CDR3 sequences listed, approximately 38% are singletons. The sample was blood. All receptors derive from a woman aged 18-30 years in good health.

The chain is built from TRBV12-3 or TRBV12-4 and TRBJ2-5; 7 bases line up with TRBD2. With 10 bases clipped from V and 1 base from J, the junction kept 12 bases outside the gene matches. The CDR3 extends over 15 amino acids. CDR3 protein: CATSSGSATQETQYF. In DNA, the CDR3 is TGTGCCACAAGTAGCGGGTCTGCCACCCAAGAGACCCAGTACTTC.

The chain has TRBV27 and TRBJ2-7; 7 bases align to TRBD2. The J call is uncertain, as TRBJ2-5 better fits the DNA end. The CDR3 spans 15 residues. CDR1 is MNHEY and CDR2 is SMNVEV in the germline V gene (reference sequence). In DNA, the CDR3 is TGTGCCAGCAGGAGGTCGGGGGGTGTGGGGGAGACCCAGTACTTC. It codes for CASRRSGGVGETQYF.

The gene calls are TRBV27 and TRBJ2-5; 7 bases match TRBD1. TRBJ2-7 matches the DNA end more closely, so the J call is doubtful. CDR1 is MNHEY and CDR2 is SMNVEV in the germline V gene (reference sequence). This CDR3 contains 14 residues. The CDR3 region is CASSPTGTLGEQYF. The CDR3 bases are TGTGCCAGCAGTCCGACAGGGACCCTAGGCGAGCAGTACTTC.

This clonotype appeared a few times. The rearrangement uses TRBV28 and TRBJ1-2, with D possibly TRBD1 on 5 matching bases. The CDR3 has 14 residues. Germline CDR1 reads MDHEN; CDR2 reads SYDVKM. Trimming pared 9 bases from V and 3 bases from J, leaving 17 bases between. CDR3 in DNA: TGTGCCAGGTCAAAATACAGGACGGACTATGGCTACACCTTC. This encodes CARSKYRTDYGYTF.

This clonotype was seen a few times. This chain links TRBV9 with TRBJ2-2; 13 nucleotides line up with TRBD2. V shed 1 base and J 10 bases; nucleotides not matched to a gene: 1. The CDR3 has 14 amino acids. Germline CDR1 reads SGDLS; CDR2 reads YYNGEE. This CDR3 reads CASSVTSGGAELFF. CDR3 coding DNA: TGTGCCAGCAGCGTAACTAGCGGGGGGGCGGAGCTGTTTTTT. The full variable domain, completed using reference TRBV9 and TRBJ2-2, is DSGVTQTPKHLITATGQRVTLRCSPRSGDLSVYWYQQSLDQGLQFLIQYYNGEERAKGNILERFSAQQFPDLHSELNLSSLELGDSALYFCASSVTSGGAELFFGEGSRLTVL.

The gene calls are TRBV20-1 and TRBJ2-3; 8 nucleotides agree with TRBD2. The CDR3 has 17 residues. With 2 bases clipped from V and 2 bases from J, the junction kept 12 bases outside the gene matches. Germline V gives CDR1 DFQATT, CDR2 SNEGSKA (reference sequence). The DNA of the CDR3 is TGCAGTGCTAGACACTTGGGGGGGGGACTAGTCACAGATACGCAGTATTTT. It yields the protein CSARHLGGGLVTDTQYF.

The chain couples TRBV3-1 to TRBJ2-5; 9 bases are a match to TRBD2. From germline, CDR1 is LGHDT and CDR2 YNNKEL (reference sequence). The trim removed 0 bases at V and 7 bases at J, leaving 12 bases unmatched. The CDR3 sequence is 17 residues long. CDR3 in amino acids: CASSQDLASGVSGTQYF. In DNA, the CDR3 is TGTGCCAGCAGCCAAGATTTAGCTAGCGGGGTTAGCGGGACCCAGTACTTC.

The J gene is TRBJ2-3, the V gene TRBV24-1; 11 nucleotides line up with TRBD2. Unmatched junction bases numbered 12, after V lost 4 bases and J lost 4 bases. The CDR3 is 18 amino acids. Per the germline V gene, CDR1 is KGHDR and CDR2 is SFDVKD. CDR3 protein: CATSDLGTSGTRADTQYF. The DNA of the CDR3 is TGTGCCACCAGTGACCTCGGGACTAGCGGCACAAGGGCAGATACGCAGTATTTT.